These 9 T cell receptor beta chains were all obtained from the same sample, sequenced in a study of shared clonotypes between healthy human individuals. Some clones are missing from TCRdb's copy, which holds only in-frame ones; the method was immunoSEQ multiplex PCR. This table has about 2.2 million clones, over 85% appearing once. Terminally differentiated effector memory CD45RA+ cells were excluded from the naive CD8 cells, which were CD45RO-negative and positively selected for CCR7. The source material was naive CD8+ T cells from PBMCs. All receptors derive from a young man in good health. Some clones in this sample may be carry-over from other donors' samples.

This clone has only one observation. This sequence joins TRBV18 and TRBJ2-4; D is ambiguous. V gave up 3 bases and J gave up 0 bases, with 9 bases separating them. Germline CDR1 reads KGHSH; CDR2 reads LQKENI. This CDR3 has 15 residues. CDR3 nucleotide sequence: TGTGCCAGCTCACCTTCCAGGTTAGCCAAAAACATTCAGTACTTC. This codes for CASSPSRLAKNIQYF.

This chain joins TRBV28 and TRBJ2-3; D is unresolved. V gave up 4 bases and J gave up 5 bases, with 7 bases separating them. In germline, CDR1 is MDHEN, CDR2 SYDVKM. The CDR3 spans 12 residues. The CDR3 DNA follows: TGTGCCAGCAGTTCGACTGAAGATACGCAGTATTTT. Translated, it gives CASSSTEDTQYF.

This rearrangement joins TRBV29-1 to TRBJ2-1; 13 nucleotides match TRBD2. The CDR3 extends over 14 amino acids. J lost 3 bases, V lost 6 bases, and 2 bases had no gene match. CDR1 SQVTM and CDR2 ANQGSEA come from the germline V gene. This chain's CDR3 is CSVGTSGNYNEQFF. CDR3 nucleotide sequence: TGCAGCGTGGGGACTAGCGGGAACTACAATGAGCAGTTCTTC.

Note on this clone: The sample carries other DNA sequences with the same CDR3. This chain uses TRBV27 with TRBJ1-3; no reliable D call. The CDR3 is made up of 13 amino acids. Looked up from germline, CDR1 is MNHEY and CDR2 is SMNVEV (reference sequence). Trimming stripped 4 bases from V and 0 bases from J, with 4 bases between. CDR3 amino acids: CASSSGSGNTIYF. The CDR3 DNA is TGTGCCAGCAGTTCAGGCTCTGGAAACACCATATATTTT.

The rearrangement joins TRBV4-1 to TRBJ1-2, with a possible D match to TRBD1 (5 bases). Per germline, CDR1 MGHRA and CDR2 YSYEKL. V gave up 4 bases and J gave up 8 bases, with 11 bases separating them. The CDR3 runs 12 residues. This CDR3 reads CASSPLQGGYTF. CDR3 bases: TGCGCCAGCAGCCCTCTCCAGGGCGGCTACACCTTC.

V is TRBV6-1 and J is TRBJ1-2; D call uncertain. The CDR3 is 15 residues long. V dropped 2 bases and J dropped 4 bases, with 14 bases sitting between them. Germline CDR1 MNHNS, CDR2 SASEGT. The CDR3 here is CASSEYWGYPYGYTF. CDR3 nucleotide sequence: TGTGCCAGCAGTGAATATTGGGGATACCCCTATGGCTACACCTTC.

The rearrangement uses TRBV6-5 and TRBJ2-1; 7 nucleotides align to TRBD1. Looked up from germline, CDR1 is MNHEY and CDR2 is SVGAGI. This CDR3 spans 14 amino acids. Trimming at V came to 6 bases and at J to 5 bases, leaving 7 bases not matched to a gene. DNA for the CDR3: TGTGCCAGCAGAGGACAGGTGGGGGACAATGAGCAGTTCTTC. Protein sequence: CASRGQVGDNEQFF.

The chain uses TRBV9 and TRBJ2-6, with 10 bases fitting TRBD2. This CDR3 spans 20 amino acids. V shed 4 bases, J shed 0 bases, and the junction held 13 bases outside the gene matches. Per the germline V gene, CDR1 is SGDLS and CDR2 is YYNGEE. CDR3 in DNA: TGTGCCAGCAGCCTCCCCCCCGGGACTAGCGTGACCTCTGGGGCCAACGTCCTGACTTTC. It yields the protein CASSLPPGTSVTSGANVLTF.

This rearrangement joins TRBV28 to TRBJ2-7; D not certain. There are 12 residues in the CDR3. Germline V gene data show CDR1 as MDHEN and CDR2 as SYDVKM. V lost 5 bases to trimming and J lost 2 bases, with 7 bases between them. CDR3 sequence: CASSTVAYEQYF. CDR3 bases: TGTGCCAGCAGTACGGTTGCCTACGAGCAGTACTTC.